The present entry profiles one T cell receptor (beta chain) with its context. CDR1 is MDHEN and CDR2 is SYDVKM in the germline V gene. The CDR3 is 15 residues long. The junction had 6 bases not matched to a gene; V was cut back by 7 bases and J by 2 bases. This sample was included in a study of blood T cell repertoires in COVID-19. In the study overall: The samples span acute and convalescent COVID-19 from the United States, Italy and Spain. From T cells, B-cell-depleted T cells, or PBMCs came the material, which was cDNA or gDNA.

Methods used by the authors: Quantification of nucleated cells was approximated via reference gene primer amplification. Sequencing was performed with immunoSEQ multiplex PCR; in TCRdb, only in-frame clones are kept and a portion is missing. V and J calls and clone size are given by that table; D and trimming were obtained from the DNA. The sample holds about 54,000 clones, almost 85% seen once. The sequenced material came from peripheral blood. This sequence joins TRBV28 and TRBJ2-7, with 12 bases aligning to TRBD2. The TCR sequence derives from a human donor in a cohort sampled during active COVID-19. The CDR3 reads CASIRTSGITYEQYF. In nucleotides, the CDR3 is TGTGCCAGCATCAGGACTAGCGGGATCACCTACGAGCAGTACTTC.